The 19 T cell receptor beta chains below all came from one sample that was sequenced in a study of liver allograft versus peripheral blood T cells. Study details: The study compared liver allograft T cell receptor repertoires against peripheral blood repertoires of liver transplant recipients.

TCRdb called the reads again in MiXCR, with one record for every CDR3 protein. The sample data list approximately 72 distinct CDR3 sequences. The receptors come from a human patient who had a liver transplant. A share of the T cells may be of graft donor origin.

V is TRBV4-1 and J is TRBJ2-2; TRBD2 aligns across 11 bases. CDR3 length: 16 residues. V lost 6 bases, J lost 4 bases, and 7 bases stayed unmatched. The germline CDR1 and CDR2 sequences are MGHRA and YSYEKL. This CDR3 is CASRKLAGGLTGELFF. CDR3 nucleotides: TGCGCCAGCAGAAAATTAGCGGGAGGGCTCACCGGGGAGCTGTTTTTT.

This clonotype is labeled as hyperexpanded. This chain joins TRBV29-1 and TRBJ2-2, with 12 bases aligning to TRBD1. The CDR3 has 14 residues. J lost 7 bases, V lost 6 bases, and 6 bases had no gene match. The germline V gene encodes CDR1 SQVTM and CDR2 ANQGSEA. The CDR3 region has the DNA TGCAGCGTCGGGACAGGGGGCGCGAACGGGGAGCTGTTTTTT. Amino acid sequence: CSVGTGGANGELFF.

Judged by abundance, this clonotype is hyperexpanded. The V gene is TRBV6-2 or TRBV6-3, the J gene TRBJ1-1; 7 bases agree with TRBD1. J lost 0 bases, V lost 7 bases, and 5 bases had no gene match. CDR1 and CDR2 (germline): MNHEY, SVGEGT. The CDR3 consists of 14 residues. CDR3 in amino acids: CASIYDRVNTEAFF. CDR3 DNA: TGTGCCAGCATCTACGACAGGGTGAACACTGAAGCTTTCTTT.

The CDR3 reads CASMGDTLSHYEQYF. The CDR3, as DNA: TGTGCCAGCATGGGAGACACATTATCTCATTACGAGCAGTACTTC. The rearrangement uses TRBV6-1 and TRBJ2-7, with a tentative D call TRBD2 (5 bases). Germline lookup yields CDR1 MNHNS and CDR2 SASEGT. The CDR3 is 15 residues long. The V end was cut by 7 bases, the J end by 4 bases, with 20 bases between.

This clonotype is large in the sample. The V gene is TRBV24-1, the J gene TRBJ2-3; D may be TRBD2 (6 bases). V gave up 6 bases and J gave up 4 bases, with 13 bases separating them. The CDR3 loop spans 14 amino acids. Looked up from germline, CDR1 is KGHDR and CDR2 is SFDVKD. CDR3 amino acids: CATSLGGRADTQYF. CDR3 bases: TGTGCCACCAGTCTGGGGGGAAGGGCAGATACGCAGTATTTT.

This clonotype is categorized as hyperexpanded (1% or more). The chain carries TRBV6-6 and TRBJ1-6; D gene uncertain. The ends were cut back, 5 bases at V and 5 bases at J, with 10 bases in the middle. This CDR3 is 14 amino acids long. In germline, CDR1 is MNHNY, CDR2 SVGAGI (reference sequence). The CDR3 DNA sequence: TGTGCCAGCAGTCCCCGGGCGGATAATTCACCCCTCCACTTT. It yields the protein CASSPRADNSPLHF.

By proportion, this clonotype is hyperexpanded. V gene TRBV30 combines with J gene TRBJ1-1; TRBD1 is a possible D gene (6 bases). V was trimmed by 8 bases and J by 7 bases, leaving 14 bases between them. CDR3 size: 11 residues. Germline-derived CDR1 and CDR2 are GTSNPN and SVGIG (reference sequence). The CDR3 reads CASQGNSEAFF. CDR3 in DNA: TGTGCCAGCCAGGGGAATAGTGAAGCTTTCTTT.

Comments on this clonotype: This likely reflects a read error, since a far larger clone is one base away. This chain links TRBV6-1 with TRBJ2-2, with 13 bases aligning to TRBD2. Germline lookup yields CDR1 MNHNS and CDR2 SASEGT. The CDR3 is made up of 18 amino acids. The CDR3 region is CTSSYGTSGVANTGELFF. The CDR3 nucleotides read TGTACCAGCAGTTACGGGACTAGCGGGGTCGCGAACACCGGGGAGCTGTTTTTT.

Relative to its sample, this clonotype is medium-sized. CDR3 region: CSARDLRENSPLHF. CDR3 coding DNA: TGCAGTGCTAGAGACCTCAGGGAAAATTCACCCCTCCACTTT. The gene calls are TRBV20-1 and TRBJ1-6, with a possible D match to TRBD1 (5 bases). The germline V gene has CDR1 DFQATT and CDR2 SNEGSKA (reference sequence). Trimming shortened V by 0 bases and J by 7 bases, and 10 bases separated the two germline ends. CDR3 length: 14 residues.

This clonotype rates as large. The chain recombines TRBV6-2 or TRBV6-3 with TRBJ2-2, with a tentative D call TRBD1 (5 bases). This CDR3 contains 14 residues. Germline assignment: CDR1 MNHEY and CDR2 SVGEGT. Trimming pared 8 bases from V and 3 bases from J, leaving 13 bases between. The CDR3 is CASDWGRDTGELFF. The CDR3 DNA reads as TGTGCCAGCGACTGGGGCAGGGACACCGGGGAGCTGTTTTTT.

This clonotype is judged large. The chain is built from TRBV18 and TRBJ1-5; TRBD1 matches at 7 bases. Looked up from germline, CDR1 is KGHSH and CDR2 is LQKENI. The CDR3 has 16 amino acids. V lost 6 bases, J lost 0 bases, and 8 bases stayed unmatched. CDR3 region: CASSPDRVDSNQPQHF. The DNA of the CDR3 is TGTGCCAGCTCGCCCGACAGGGTTGATAGCAATCAGCCCCAGCATTTT.

By its share, this clonotype is hyperexpanded (1% or more). The chain is built from TRBV27 and TRBJ1-6; the D gene is possibly TRBD1 (6 bases). CDR3 length equals 12 residues. CDR1 is MNHEY and CDR2 is SMNVEV in the germline V gene (reference sequence). Trimming stripped 5 bases from V and 14 bases from J, with 13 bases between. This CDR3 reads CASSMRDKALHF. Here the CDR3 DNA reads TGTGCCAGCAGTATGAGGGACAAGGCCCTCCACTTT.

The chain links TRBV5-4 to TRBJ2-1; the match to TRBD2 covers 14 bases. This CDR3 is 15 amino acids long. The trim removed 2 bases at V and 9 bases at J, leaving 4 bases unmatched. Germline CDR1 reads SGHNT; CDR2 reads YYREEE (reference sequence). This chain's CDR3 is CASSFGGLAGAEQFF. The CDR3 bases are TGTGCCAGCAGCTTTGGGGGACTAGCGGGAGCTGAGCAGTTCTTC.

In this sample, this clonotype is large (0.1 to 1%). The DNA of the CDR3 is TGCAGCGTTGAAGAGGGGACCACTGAAGCTTTCTTT. Protein: CSVEEGTTEAFF. This chain uses TRBV29-1 with TRBJ1-1; maybe TRBD1 (5 bases). CDR1 is SQVTM, CDR2 ANQGSEA, per germline. CDR3 size: 12 residues. V shed 0 bases and J shed 4 bases, with 6 bases lying between them. The full variable domain, with the rest looked up from reference TRBV29-1 and TRBJ1-1, is SAVISQKPSRDICQRGTSLTIQCQVDSQVTMMFWYRQQPGQSLTLIATANQGSEATYESGFVIDKFPISRPNLTFSTLTVSNMSPEDSSIYLCSVEEGTTEAFFGQGTRLTVV.

The chain has TRBV6-1 and TRBJ2-7; 8 bases are a match to TRBD1. The CDR3 is 14 amino acids. Trimming took 10 bases from V and 2 from J; bases not matched to a gene: 10. CDR1 and CDR2 from the germline V gene are MNHNS and SASEGT. CDR3 amino acids: CATNLQGATYEQYF. CDR3 in DNA: TGTGCCACCAATCTTCAGGGGGCAACCTACGAGCAGTACTTC.

This clonotype is deemed large. J is TRBJ2-5 and V is TRBV6-1; 8 bases are a match to TRBD1. CDR1 and CDR2 from the germline V gene are MNHNS and SASEGT. CDR3 length: 15 residues. Trimming at V came to 3 bases and at J to 2 bases, leaving 5 bases not matched to a gene. CDR3 nucleotides: TGTGCCAGCAGTGACGTTACAGGGGGGCAAGAGACCCAGTACTTC. Its translation is CASSDVTGGQETQYF.

By frequency in the sample, this clonotype is hyperexpanded. This chain joins TRBV6-1 and TRBJ1-2; 8 nucleotides align to TRBD1. Unmatched junction bases numbered 9, after V lost 10 bases and J lost 5 bases. The CDR3 covers 13 residues. From germline, CDR1 is MNHNS and CDR2 SASEGT. The CDR3 nucleotides are TGTGCCACCGAGACAGGGGAGGGGTATGGCTACACCTTC. Its translation: CATETGEGYGYTF.

J is TRBJ2-3 and V is TRBV6-5; no definite D call. The V gene lost 2 bases and the J gene lost 2 bases, with 11 bases spanning the gap. The CDR3 length is 15 residues. Germline values: CDR1 MNHEY, CDR2 SVGAGI. The CDR3 spells CASSYDRQNTDTQYF. In nucleotides, the CDR3 is TGTGCCAGCAGTTACGATCGGCAAAACACAGATACGCAGTATTTT.

This clonotype was seen more than once but under ten times. This chain links TRBV2 with TRBJ2-3; 7 nucleotides match TRBD1. The trim removed 6 bases at V and 4 bases at J, leaving 7 bases unmatched. The CDR3 is 14 residues long. Germline V CDR1 and CDR2: SNHLY, FYNNEI. The CDR3 DNA sequence: TGTGCCAGCAGGGGGGACAGTTGGGCAGATACGCAGTATTTT. Protein sequence: CASRGDSWADTQYF. The whole variable domain, filled in from reference TRBV2 and TRBJ2-3, reads EPEVTQTPSHQVTQMGQEVILRCVPISNHLYFYWYRQILGQKVEFLVSFYNNEISEKSEIFDDQFSVERPDGSNFTLKIRSTKLEDSAMYFCASRGDSWADTQYFGPGTRLTVL.